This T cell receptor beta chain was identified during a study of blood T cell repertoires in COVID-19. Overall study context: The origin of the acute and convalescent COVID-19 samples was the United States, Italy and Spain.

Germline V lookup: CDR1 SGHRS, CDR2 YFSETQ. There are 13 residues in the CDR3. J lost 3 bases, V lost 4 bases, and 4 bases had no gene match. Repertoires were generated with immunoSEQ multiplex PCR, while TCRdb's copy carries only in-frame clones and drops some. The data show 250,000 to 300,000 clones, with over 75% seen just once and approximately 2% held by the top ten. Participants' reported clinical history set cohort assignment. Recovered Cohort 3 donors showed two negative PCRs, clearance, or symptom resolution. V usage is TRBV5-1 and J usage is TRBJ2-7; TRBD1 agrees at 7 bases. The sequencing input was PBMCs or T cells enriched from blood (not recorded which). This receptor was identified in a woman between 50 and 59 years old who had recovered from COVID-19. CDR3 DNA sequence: TGCGCCAGCAGCCACAGGGGTGGCTACGAGCAGTACTTC. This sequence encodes CASSHRGGYEQYF.